This record looks at one TCR beta chain sequence and its context. A v3.0 immunoSEQ assay was performed at survey level. Profiled with immunoSEQ multiplex PCR; TCRdb holds only in-frame clones, not every one. The sample records about 10,000 clones, around 83% being singletons. This entry is derived from a study of long-term antiretroviral therapy in people with HIV. There were no participants with HIV treated outside the United States. Cryopreserved PBMC numbered roughly 1-10 million per sample before DNA extraction. V was clipped by 3 bases and J by 4 bases; unmatched bases: 5. CDR1 and CDR2 (germline): MNHEY, SMNVEV (reference sequence). This CDR3 contains 15 residues.

The sample here was unsorted PBMCs, taken 1.2 years after starting antiretroviral therapy. The chain employs TRBV27 and TRBJ2-2, with 7 bases aligning to TRBD1. This receptor was taken from a man in his forties with HIV. This chain's CDR3 is CASSFRDRSTGELFF. DNA of the CDR3: TGTGCCAGCAGTTTTCGGGACAGATCCACCGGGGAGCTGTTTTTT.